One sample yielded the 7 T cell receptor beta chains listed below, sequenced in a study of blood T cells in healthy people across ages. With a J-beta primer mix and a sample-barcoded 5' primer, a second PCR ran about 6 to 11 cycles. MiXCR, applied by TCRdb to the 5' RACE reads, yields one record per CDR3 protein. The sample has about 1.1 million distinct CDR3 sequences, 35% to 40% seen once. The material sequenced was blood. The receptors come from a man aged 18-30 years in good health.

This clonotype was seen only a few times. This chain connects TRBV12-3 or TRBV12-4 to TRBJ2-7; the match to TRBD2 covers 7 bases. This CDR3 is 15 amino acids long. J lost 1 base, V lost 9 bases, and 12 bases had no gene match. The chain's CDR3 is CARTNMGRASYEQYF. The CDR3 DNA is TGTGCCAGGACAAACATGGGGAGGGCTTCCTACGAGCAGTACTTC.

The table lists this clonotype with a count of one. This chain joins TRBV15 and TRBJ1-4; D gene ambiguous. CDR3 length: 14 residues. Germline loops: CDR1 LNHNV, CDR2 YYDKDF (reference sequence). Trimming removed 0 bases from V and 7 bases from J, with 9 bases in between. DNA of the CDR3: TGTGCCACCAGCAGAGATACGGCTGGTGAAAAACTGTTTTTT. It specifies CATSRDTAGEKLFF.

This clonotype has a count of ten or more. V and J are TRBV20-1 and TRBJ2-5, with TRBD2 identical over 15 bases. Germline CDR1 is DFQATT and CDR2 is SNEGSKA (reference sequence). The CDR3 loop spans 16 amino acids. The V and J ends lost 5 bases and 0 bases, in that order; junction bases with no gene match: 4. The CDR3 loop is CSAGTSGGKHQETQYF. CDR3 nucleotide sequence: TGCAGTGCTGGGACTAGCGGGGGGAAACACCAAGAGACCCAGTACTTC.

This clonotype was seen only a few times. The chain couples TRBV14 to TRBJ2-5, with 8 nucleotides matching TRBD2. The CDR3 has 14 amino acids. The germline CDR1 and CDR2 sequences are SGHDN and FVKESK. V was clipped by 5 bases and J by 3 bases; unmatched bases: 5. CDR3 DNA sequence: TGTGCCAGCAGCGAAAGCGGGGGAGAAGAGACCCAGTACTTC. It specifies CASSESGGEETQYF.

This clonotype was picked up a small number of times. The chain employs TRBV20-1 and TRBJ2-5; D remains ambiguous. V lost 6 bases, J lost 1 base, and 15 bases lay in between. Germline CDR1 and CDR2: DFQATT and SNEGSKA (reference sequence). The length of the CDR3 is 14 residues. The CDR3 region is CSAYRAMTQETQYF. The CDR3 coding sequence is TGCAGTGCCTATCGCGCAATGACCCAAGAGACCCAGTACTTC.

The rearrangement joins TRBV27 to TRBJ2-7; D is possibly TRBD1 (5 bases). With 5 bases removed from V and 6 bases from J, the gap between germline ends came to 17 bases. The CDR3 extends over 14 amino acids. Germline-derived CDR1 and CDR2 are MNHEY and SMNVEV (reference sequence). CDR3 loop: CASSPDPRQSEQYF. The CDR3 DNA is TGTGCCAGCAGTCCTGATCCTCGACAGTCCGAGCAGTACTTC.

This clonotype was recorded a few times. This sequence joins TRBV3-1 and TRBJ2-2; 8 nucleotides agree with TRBD2. The CDR3 runs to 16 residues. V lost 1 base, J lost 6 bases, and 7 bases stayed unmatched. Looked up from germline, CDR1 is LGHDT and CDR2 is YNNKEL (reference sequence). The CDR3 protein is CASSQVERGGPGELFF. DNA of the CDR3: TGTGCCAGCAGCCAAGTAGAACGGGGGGGTCCCGGGGAGCTGTTTTTT.